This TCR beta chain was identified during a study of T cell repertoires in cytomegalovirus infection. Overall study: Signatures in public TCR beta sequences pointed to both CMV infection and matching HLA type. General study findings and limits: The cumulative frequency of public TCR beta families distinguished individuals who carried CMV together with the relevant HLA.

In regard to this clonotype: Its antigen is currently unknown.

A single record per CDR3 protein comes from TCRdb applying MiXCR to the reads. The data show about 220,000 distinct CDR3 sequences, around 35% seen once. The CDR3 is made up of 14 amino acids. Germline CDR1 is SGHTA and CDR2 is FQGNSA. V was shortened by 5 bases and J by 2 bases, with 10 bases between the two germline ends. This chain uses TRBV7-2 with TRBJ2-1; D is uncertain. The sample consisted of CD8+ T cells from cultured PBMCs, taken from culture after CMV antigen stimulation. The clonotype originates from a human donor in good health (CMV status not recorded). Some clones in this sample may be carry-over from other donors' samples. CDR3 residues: CASSPLSAYNEQFF. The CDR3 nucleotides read TGTGCCAGCAGCCCCCTGAGCGCCTACAATGAGCAGTTCTTC.